Below, 11 T cell receptor beta chains from the same sample are listed, as sequenced in a study of OX40 agonist ivuxolimab in advanced cancers. Using immunoSEQ multiplex PCR, the repertoire was profiled, and TCRdb retains in-frame clones only, with some absent. This sample has 45,000 to 65,000 clones, with 87% found just once. The material was CD4+ or CD8+ T cells sorted from blood, obtained in a trial of the OX40 agonist ivuxolimab. The receptors were gathered from an adult with an advanced solid tumor such as melanoma, head and neck, liver or kidney cancer.

This clone was recorded a few times. The genes are TRBV7-9 and TRBJ1-1; D gene ambiguous. V lost 1 base and J 1 base, leaving 4 bases between the germline ends. From germline, CDR1 is SEHNR and CDR2 FQNEAQ (reference sequence). The CDR3 loop spans 13 amino acids. The DNA of the CDR3 is TGTGCCAGCAGCTTAGAGGCGAACACTGAAGCTTTCTTT. The encoded protein is CASSLEANTEAFF.

The gene calls are TRBV7-2 and TRBJ2-1; TRBD2 aligns across 9 bases. CDR3 length: 16 residues. Germline V gene sequence: CDR1 SGHTA, CDR2 FQGNSA. The V gene end was trimmed by 3 bases and the J gene end by 7 bases; junction bases not matched to a gene: 10. The CDR3 region has the DNA TGTGCCAGCAGCTTGTTTAGCGGGGGCCCTCAGAATGAGCAGTTCTTC. The encoded protein is CASSLFSGGPQNEQFF.

CDR3 sequence reads: CASSQRPGGLGNTIYF. The CDR3 DNA sequence: TGCGCCAGCAGCCAAAGGCCCGGCGGGTTGGGAAACACCATATATTTT. The rearrangement joins TRBV4-3 to TRBJ1-3; no firm D call. Trimming pared 2 bases from V and 4 bases from J, leaving 15 bases between. This CDR3 is 16 amino acids long. Germline V gene sequence: CDR1 LGHNA, CDR2 YSLEER.

The V call is TRBV6-6, the J call TRBJ2-1; 9 bases are shared with TRBD1. V was clipped by 7 bases and J by 4 bases; unmatched bases: 8. CDR1 is MNHNY, CDR2 SVGAGI, per germline (reference sequence). The CDR3 runs 15 residues. The CDR3 sequence: CASTPQGTGYNEQFF. In DNA, the CDR3 is TGTGCCAGCACCCCACAGGGGACAGGGTACAATGAGCAGTTCTTC.

This chain joins TRBV28 and TRBJ2-3; D ambiguous. The germline V and J ends were trimmed by 4 bases and 1 base, with 9 bases remaining between them. CDR1 and CDR2 from the germline V gene are MDHEN and SYDVKM. The CDR3 length is 14 residues. CDR3 nucleotides: TGTGCCAGCAGTTCCACTCTAGGCACAGATACGCAGTATTTT. Translating it yields CASSSTLGTDTQYF. Together with reference TRBV28 and TRBJ2-3, the CDR3 gives the full variable domain: DVKVTQSSRYLVKRTGEKVFLECVQDMDHENMFWYRQDPGLGLRLIYFSYDVKMKEKGDIPEGYSVSREKKERFSLILESASTNQTSMYLCASSSTLGTDTQYFGPGTRLTVL.

The chain carries TRBV30 and TRBJ1-1, with D possibly being TRBD1 (6 bases). Trimming cost V 5 bases and J 8 bases, with 15 bases left between them. The germline V gene encodes CDR1 GTSNPN and CDR2 SVGIG (reference sequence). This CDR3 contains 12 residues. Here the CDR3 reads CAWGRGAMEAFF. CDR3 DNA: TGTGCCTGGGGGAGGGGGGCAATGGAAGCTTTCTTT.

The chain couples TRBV9 to TRBJ2-2; no reliable D call. V lost 0 bases to trimming and J lost 7 bases, with 4 bases between them. The CDR3 loop spans 12 amino acids. The germline V gene encodes CDR1 SGDLS and CDR2 YYNGEE. The DNA of the CDR3 is TGTGCCAGCAGCGTAGAAGGCGGGGAGCTGTTTTTT. This sequence encodes CASSVEGGELFF.

This chain links TRBV6-1 with TRBJ1-1; D gene unclear. Germline lookup yields CDR1 MNHNS and CDR2 SASEGT. V was pared by 6 bases and J by 0 bases, with 8 bases between. The CDR3 loop spans 13 amino acids. The CDR3 reads CASSGSLNTEAFF. The CDR3 region has the DNA TGTGCCAGCAGCGGGAGCTTGAACACTGAAGCTTTCTTT.

The chain links TRBV2 to TRBJ1-2; D unclear. V gave up 2 bases and J gave up 8 bases, with 12 bases separating them. The CDR3 loop spans 13 amino acids. Germline CDR1 and CDR2: SNHLY and FYNNEI. The CDR3 is CASSEIKGIGYTF. The CDR3 DNA reads TGTGCCAGCAGTGAAATTAAGGGTATCGGCTACACCTTC.

The chain carries TRBV27 and TRBJ2-3, with D possibly being TRBD1 or TRBD2 (5 bases each). The CDR3 has 10 residues. Germline V gives CDR1 MNHEY, CDR2 SMNVEV (reference sequence). Deletions cut 8 bases from V and 10 bases from J, with 10 bases between. The CDR3 bases are TGTGCCAGCTTCGGGGCCGCGCAGTATTTT. This sequence encodes CASFGAAQYF.

The CDR3 loop reads CASAWTGGREKLFF. CDR3 coding DNA: TGCGCCAGCGCCTGGACAGGAGGTCGTGAAAAACTGTTTTTT. V is TRBV5-1 and J is TRBJ1-4; 7 bases are shared with TRBD1. V was pared by 7 bases and J by 7 bases, with 10 bases of the junction left unmatched. The CDR3 has 14 amino acids. CDR1 is SGHRS and CDR2 is YFSETQ in the germline V gene.